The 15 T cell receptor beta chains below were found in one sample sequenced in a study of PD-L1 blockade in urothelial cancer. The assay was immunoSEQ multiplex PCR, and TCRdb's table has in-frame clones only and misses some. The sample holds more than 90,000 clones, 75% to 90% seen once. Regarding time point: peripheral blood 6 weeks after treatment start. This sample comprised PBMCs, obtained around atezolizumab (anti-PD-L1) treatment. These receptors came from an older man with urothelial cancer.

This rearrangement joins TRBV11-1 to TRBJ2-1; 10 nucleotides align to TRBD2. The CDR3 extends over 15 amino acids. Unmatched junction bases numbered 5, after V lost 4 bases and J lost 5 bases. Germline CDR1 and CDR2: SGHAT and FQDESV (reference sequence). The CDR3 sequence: CASSWGAGGHNEQFF. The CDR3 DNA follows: TGTGCCAGCAGCTGGGGAGCGGGGGGGCACAATGAGCAGTTCTTC. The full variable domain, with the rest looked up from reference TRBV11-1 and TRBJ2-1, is EAEVAQSPRYKITEKSQAVAFWCDPISGHATLYWYRQILGQGPELLVQFQDESVVDDSQLPKDRFSAERLKGVDSTLKIQPAELGDSAMYLCASSWGAGGHNEQFFGPGTRLTVL.

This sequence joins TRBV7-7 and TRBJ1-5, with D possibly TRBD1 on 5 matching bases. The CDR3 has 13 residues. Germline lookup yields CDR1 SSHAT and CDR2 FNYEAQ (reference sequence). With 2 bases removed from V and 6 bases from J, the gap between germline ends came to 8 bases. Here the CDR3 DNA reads TGTGCCAGCAGCTTATCCCAGGGTCAGCCCCAGCATTTT. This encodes CASSLSQGQPQHF.

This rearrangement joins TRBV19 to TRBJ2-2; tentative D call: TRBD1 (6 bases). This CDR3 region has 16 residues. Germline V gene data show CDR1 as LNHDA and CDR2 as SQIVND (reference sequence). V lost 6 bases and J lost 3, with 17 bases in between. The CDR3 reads CASRRQAVLDTGELFF. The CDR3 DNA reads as TGTGCCAGTAGGAGACAGGCTGTGCTGGACACCGGGGAGCTGTTTTTT. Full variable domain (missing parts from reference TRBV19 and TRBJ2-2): DGGITQSPKYLFRKEGQNVTLSCEQNLNHDAMYWYRQDPGQGLRLIYYSQIVNDFQKGDIAEGYSVSREKKESFPLTVTSAQKNPTAFYLCASRRQAVLDTGELFFGEGSRLTVL.

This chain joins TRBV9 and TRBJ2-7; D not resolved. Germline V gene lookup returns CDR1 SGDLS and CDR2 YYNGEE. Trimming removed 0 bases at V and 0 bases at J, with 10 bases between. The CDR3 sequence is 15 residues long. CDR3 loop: CASSVGSTASYEQYF. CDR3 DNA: TGTGCCAGCAGCGTAGGGTCTACCGCCTCCTACGAGCAGTACTTC. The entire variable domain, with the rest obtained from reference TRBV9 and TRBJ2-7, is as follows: DSGVTQTPKHLITATGQRVTLRCSPRSGDLSVYWYQQSLDQGLQFLIQYYNGEERAKGNILERFSAQQFPDLHSELNLSSLELGDSALYFCASSVGSTASYEQYFGPGTRLTVT.

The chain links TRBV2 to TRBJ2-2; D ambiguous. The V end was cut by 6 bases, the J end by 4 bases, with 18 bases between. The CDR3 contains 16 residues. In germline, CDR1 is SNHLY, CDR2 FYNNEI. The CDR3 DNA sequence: TGTGCCAGCAGGGTCCGGATGGTCGGGTTCACCGGGGAGCTGTTTTTT. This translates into CASRVRMVGFTGELFF.

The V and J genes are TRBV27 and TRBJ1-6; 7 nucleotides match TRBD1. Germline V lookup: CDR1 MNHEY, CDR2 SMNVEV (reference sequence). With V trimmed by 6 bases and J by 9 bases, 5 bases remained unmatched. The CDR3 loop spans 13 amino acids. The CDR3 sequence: CASRMTGFSPLHF. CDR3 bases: TGTGCCAGCAGGATGACAGGGTTTTCACCCCTCCACTTT.

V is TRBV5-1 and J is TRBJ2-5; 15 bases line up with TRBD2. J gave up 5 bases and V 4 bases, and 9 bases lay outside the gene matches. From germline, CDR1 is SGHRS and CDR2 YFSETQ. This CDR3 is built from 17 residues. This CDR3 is CASSAGTSGRYGETQYF. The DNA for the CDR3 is TGCGCCAGCAGCGCCGGGACTAGCGGGAGGTATGGGGAGACCCAGTACTTC. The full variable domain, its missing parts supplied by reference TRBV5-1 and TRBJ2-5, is KAGVTQTPRYLIKTRGQQVTLSCSPISGHRSVSWYQQTPGQGLQFLFEYFSETQRNKGNFPGRFSGRQFSNSRSEMNVSTLELGDSALYLCASSAGTSGRYGETQYFGPGTRLLVL.

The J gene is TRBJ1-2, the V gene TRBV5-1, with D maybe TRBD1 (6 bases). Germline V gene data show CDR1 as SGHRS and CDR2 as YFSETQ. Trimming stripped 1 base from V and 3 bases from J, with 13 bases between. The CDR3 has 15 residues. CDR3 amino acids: CASSLRQGGDYGYTF. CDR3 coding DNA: TGCGCCAGCAGCTTGAGACAAGGGGGGGACTATGGCTACACCTTC.

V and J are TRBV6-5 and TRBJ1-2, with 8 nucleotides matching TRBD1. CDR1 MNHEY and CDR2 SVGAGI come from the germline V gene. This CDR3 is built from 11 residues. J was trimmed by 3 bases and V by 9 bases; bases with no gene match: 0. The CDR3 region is CARDRDYGYTF. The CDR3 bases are TGTGCCAGGGACAGGGACTATGGCTACACCTTC.

CDR3 region: CASSDRNSNQPQHF. The CDR3 coding sequence is TGTGCCAGCAGTGACAGGAATAGCAATCAGCCCCAGCATTTT. The rearrangement joins TRBV2 to TRBJ1-5; D remains unclear. V was shortened by 3 bases and J by 0 bases, with 6 bases between the two germline ends. There are 14 residues in the CDR3. Germline V CDR1 and CDR2: SNHLY, FYNNEI.

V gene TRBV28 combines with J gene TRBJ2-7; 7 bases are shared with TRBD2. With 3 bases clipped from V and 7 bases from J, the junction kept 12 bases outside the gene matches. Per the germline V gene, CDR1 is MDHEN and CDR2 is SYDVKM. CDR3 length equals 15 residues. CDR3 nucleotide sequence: TGTGCCAGCAGTTTCAGGGAGGGCCCGGGGGATGAGCAGTACTTC. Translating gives CASSFREGPGDEQYF.

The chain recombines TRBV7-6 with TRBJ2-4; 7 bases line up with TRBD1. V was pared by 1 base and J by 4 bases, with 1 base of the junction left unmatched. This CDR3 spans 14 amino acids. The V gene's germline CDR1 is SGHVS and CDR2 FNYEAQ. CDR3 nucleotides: TGTGCCAGCAGCTTAGGGACAGGAAAAAACATTCAGTACTTC. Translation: CASSLGTGKNIQYF.

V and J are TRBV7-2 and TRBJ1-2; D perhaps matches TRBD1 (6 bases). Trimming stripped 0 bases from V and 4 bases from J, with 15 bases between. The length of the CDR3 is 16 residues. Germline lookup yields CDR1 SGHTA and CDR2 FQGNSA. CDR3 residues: CASSLAHGGAIYGYTF. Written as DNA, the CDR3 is TGTGCCAGCAGCTTAGCGCACGGGGGGGCGATCTATGGCTACACCTTC.

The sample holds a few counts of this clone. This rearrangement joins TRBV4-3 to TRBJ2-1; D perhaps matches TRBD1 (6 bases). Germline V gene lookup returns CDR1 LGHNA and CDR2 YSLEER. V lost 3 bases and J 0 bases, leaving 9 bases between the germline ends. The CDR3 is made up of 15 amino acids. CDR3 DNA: TGCGCCAGCAGCCAGGGGGCAGGCTCCTACAATGAGCAGTTCTTC. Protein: CASSQGAGSYNEQFF.

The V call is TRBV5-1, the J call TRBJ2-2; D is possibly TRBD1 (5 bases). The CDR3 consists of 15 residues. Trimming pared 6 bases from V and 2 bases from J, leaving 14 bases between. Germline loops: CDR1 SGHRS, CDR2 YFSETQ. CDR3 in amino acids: CASNPSGLNTGELFF. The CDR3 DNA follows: TGCGCCAGCAACCCATCAGGGCTTAACACCGGGGAGCTGTTTTTT.